The 2 T cell receptor beta chains below were found in one sample sequenced in a study of blood T cell repertoires in COVID-19. Measured with immunoSEQ multiplex PCR; TCRdb has only the in-frame clones, and not every one. The sample lists under 200,000 clones, 65% to 80% occurring once. Material for sequencing was PBMCs or T cells enriched from blood (not recorded which). These TCRs come from a woman aged 65 to 85 in a cohort exposed to, infected with or recovered from COVID-19 (not recorded which).

The chain links TRBV5-1 to TRBJ2-2, with D uncertain. Germline values: CDR1 SGHRS, CDR2 YFSETQ. The CDR3 runs 13 residues. V lost 4 bases, J lost 6 bases, and 10 bases lay in between. The CDR3 DNA reads TGCGCCAGCAGCGAACAAGTCGCCGGGGAGCTGTTTTTT. This codes for CASSEQVAGELFF.

The count of this clone is one. J is TRBJ1-3 and V is TRBV7-8; possibly TRBD1 for D (6 bases). The length of the CDR3 is 12 residues. CDR1 is SGHVS and CDR2 is FQNEAQ in the germline V gene. Trimming left V 4 bases short and J 7 bases short, with 8 bases between. This chain's CDR3 is CASSSGVNTIYF. In DNA, the CDR3 is TGTGCCAGCAGCTCAGGGGTTAACACCATATATTTT.